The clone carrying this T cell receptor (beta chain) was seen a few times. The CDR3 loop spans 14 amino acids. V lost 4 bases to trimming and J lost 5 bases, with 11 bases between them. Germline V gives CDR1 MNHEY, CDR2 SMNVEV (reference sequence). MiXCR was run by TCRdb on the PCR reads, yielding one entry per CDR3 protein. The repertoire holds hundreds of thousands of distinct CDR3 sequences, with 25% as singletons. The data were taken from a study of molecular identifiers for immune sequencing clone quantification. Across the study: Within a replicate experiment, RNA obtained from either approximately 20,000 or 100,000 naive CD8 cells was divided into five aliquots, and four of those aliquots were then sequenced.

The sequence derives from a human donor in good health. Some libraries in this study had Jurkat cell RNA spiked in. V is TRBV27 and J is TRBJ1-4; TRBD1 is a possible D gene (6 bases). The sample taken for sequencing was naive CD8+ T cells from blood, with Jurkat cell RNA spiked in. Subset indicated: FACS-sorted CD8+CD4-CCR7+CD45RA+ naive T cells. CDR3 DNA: TGTGCCAGCAGTTCTTTTACAGGGAATGAAAAACTGTTTTTT. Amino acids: CASSSFTGNEKLFF.